The 24 T cell receptor beta chains in this list originate from one sample, sequenced in a study of shared clonotypes between healthy human individuals. This table comes from immunoSEQ multiplex PCR, and its TCRdb copy is limited to in-frame clones, with some not included. The data hold 2.3 million or so clones, with 85% to 95% observed a single time. Sequences were obtained from naive CD4+ T cells from PBMCs. Regarding subset: CD45RA+ positively selected. Source of these receptors: a young man in good health. Some clones in this sample may be carry-over from other donors' samples.

V is TRBV28 and J is TRBJ1-1; D remains unclear. The CDR3 length is 15 residues. V was trimmed by 4 bases and J by 3 bases, leaving 15 bases between them. CDR1 and CDR2 from the germline V gene are MDHEN and SYDVKM. DNA of the CDR3: TGTGCCAGCAGTTCCCCCTCGGTACCGGACACTGAAGCTTTCTTT. Protein sequence: CASSSPSVPDTEAFF.

This rearrangement joins TRBV5-1 to TRBJ2-1, with TRBD1 identical over 9 bases. The CDR3 totals 15 residues. Germline V lookup: CDR1 SGHRS, CDR2 YFSETQ. V gave up 2 bases and J gave up 9 bases; unmatched junction bases: 9. CDR3 protein: CASSFMRQGGSEQFF. Written as DNA, the CDR3 is TGCGCCAGCAGCTTCATGCGACAGGGGGGCAGTGAGCAGTTCTTC.

V usage is TRBV28 and J usage is TRBJ1-1, with 7 bases identical to TRBD1. Germline CDR1 reads MDHEN; CDR2 reads SYDVKM. V was pared by 5 bases and J by 6 bases, with 3 bases of the junction left unmatched. The CDR3 extends over 12 amino acids. Here the CDR3 DNA reads TGTGCCAGCAGTCGACAGGGACCTGAAGCTTTCTTT. It is translated as CASSRQGPEAFF.

CDR3 in amino acids: CSVGQGSDTEAFF. CDR3 DNA sequence: TGCAGCGTCGGACAGGGGTCGGACACTGAAGCTTTCTTT. V gene TRBV29-1 combines with J gene TRBJ1-1, with 9 bases that match TRBD1. The germline CDR1 and CDR2 sequences are SQVTM and ANQGSEA. Trimming removed 6 bases from V and 3 bases from J; junction bases left unmatched: 5. The CDR3 contains 13 residues. The full variable domain, in which reference TRBV29-1 and TRBJ1-1 provide the parts outside the CDR3, is SAVISQKPSRDICQRGTSLTIQCQVDSQVTMMFWYRQQPGQSLTLIATANQGSEATYESGFVIDKFPISRPNLTFSTLTVSNMSPEDSSIYLCSVGQGSDTEAFFGQGTRLTVV.

This clone was seen only a few times. An end of the junction does not agree with germline; a read error may underlie this. The chain recombines TRBV10-3 with TRBJ1-1; D may be TRBD1 (5 bases). Germline values: CDR1 ENHRY, CDR2 SYGVKD. There are 15 residues in the CDR3. For the CDR3, the DNA is TGTGCCATCACATCTGGACGGGACCTGAACCCTGAAGCTTTCTTT. This gives the protein CAITSGRDLNPEAFF.

This chain joins TRBV27 and TRBJ2-3; D is possibly TRBD1 or TRBD2 (5 bases each). CDR3 length equals 16 residues. Deletions cut 5 bases from V and 1 base from J, with 16 bases between. The V gene's germline CDR1 is MNHEY and CDR2 SMNVEV (reference sequence). For the CDR3, the DNA is TGTGCCAGCAGTCCTCCGAGTAGGGGAGGCACAGATACGCAGTATTTT. Encoded protein: CASSPPSRGGTDTQYF.

This chain links TRBV6-1 with TRBJ2-2, with no clear D. The CDR3 covers 13 residues. V gave up 1 base and J gave up 8 bases, with 8 bases separating them. Per the germline V gene, CDR1 is MNHNS and CDR2 is SASEGT. The CDR3 bases are TGTGCCAGCAGTGAAGTCAGGTTGGGGGAGCTGTTTTTT. Amino acids: CASSEVRLGELFF.

The chain combines TRBV2 with TRBJ1-1; 8 positions agree with TRBD1. The ends lost 2 bases at V and 5 bases at J; junction bases unmatched: 1. Per the germline V gene, CDR1 is SNHLY and CDR2 is FYNNEI. The CDR3 runs 13 residues. The CDR3 DNA sequence: TGTGCCAGCAGTGAATACAGGGGGACTGAAGCTTTCTTT. This encodes CASSEYRGTEAFF.

The chain employs TRBV20-1 and TRBJ2-1, with 7 bases that match TRBD2. The CDR3 length is 11 residues. After removal of 8 bases from V and 6 bases from J, the junction contained 4 bases not matched to a gene. Per germline, CDR1 DFQATT and CDR2 SNEGSKA (reference sequence). The CDR3 loop reads CSPTSPNEQFF. Written as DNA, the CDR3 is TGCAGTCCGACTAGCCCCAATGAGCAGTTCTTC.

This rearrangement joins TRBV9 to TRBJ2-5, with D possibly matching TRBD2 (6 bases). From germline, CDR1 is SGDLS and CDR2 YYNGEE. The CDR3 is 13 residues long. V was trimmed by 3 bases and J by 7 bases, leaving 13 bases between them. The DNA for the CDR3 is TGTGCCAGCAGCGACGGGAGTTCAAGGACCCAGTACTTC. This translates into CASSDGSSRTQYF.

For this clone: This same CDR3 is encoded by further DNA sequences in the sample. The rearrangement links TRBV28 to TRBJ1-5, with D possibly being TRBD1 (5 bases). V shed 8 bases and J shed 0 bases, with 8 bases lying between them. CDR1 and CDR2 from the germline V gene are MDHEN and SYDVKM. This CDR3 contains 13 residues. The CDR3 bases are TGTGCCAGCGGGGGATATAGCAATCAGCCCCAGCATTTT. This sequence encodes CASGGYSNQPQHF. The full variable domain, rest sourced from reference TRBV28 and TRBJ1-5, is DVKVTQSSRYLVKRTGEKVFLECVQDMDHENMFWYRQDPGLGLRLIYFSYDVKMKEKGDIPEGYSVSREKKERFSLILESASTNQTSMYLCASGGYSNQPQHFGDGTRLSIL.

V and J are TRBV6-5 and TRBJ2-7; D uncertain. Deletions cut 2 bases from V and 0 bases from J, with 8 bases between. Looked up from germline, CDR1 is MNHEY and CDR2 is SVGAGI. This CDR3 has 14 amino acids. The CDR3 DNA is TGTGCCAGCAGTTACGGGTCGAGCTCCTACGAGCAGTACTTC. It codes for CASSYGSSSYEQYF.

The CDR3 DNA follows: TGTGCCATCAGTGGCCCACAGGGTGTCCCCCCAGATACGCAGTATTTT. Translated, it gives CAISGPQGVPPDTQYF. J is TRBJ2-3 and V is TRBV10-3; possibly TRBD1 for D (6 bases). Germline assignment: CDR1 ENHRY and CDR2 SYGVKD. This CDR3 is 16 amino acids long. The V end was cut by 4 bases, the J end by 4 bases, with 18 bases between.

A single count supports this clone. The chain recombines TRBV28 with TRBJ1-5; unclear D gene. The CDR3 is 17 residues long. Germline V CDR1 and CDR2: MDHEN, SYDVKM. Trimming cost V 4 bases and J 0 bases, with 16 bases left between them. CDR3 DNA sequence: TGTGCCAGCAGTTATCGGCCCTACACCGGTAGCAATCAGCCCCAGCATTTT. Amino acids: CASSYRPYTGSNQPQHF.

This chain joins TRBV30 and TRBJ1-1, with 7 nucleotides matching TRBD1. This CDR3 contains 15 residues. Looked up from germline, CDR1 is GTSNPN and CDR2 is SVGIG (reference sequence). After removal of 3 bases from V and 1 base from J, the junction contained 8 bases not matched to a gene. In DNA, the CDR3 is TGTGCCTGGAGGGATGACAGGGCAGGGAACACTGAAGCTTTCTTT. This gives the protein CAWRDDRAGNTEAFF.

The V and J genes are TRBV29-1 and TRBJ1-2, with a possible D match to TRBD1 (5 bases). The length of the CDR3 is 14 residues. Trimming pared 4 bases from V and 0 bases from J, leaving 12 bases between. The V gene's germline CDR1 is SQVTM and CDR2 ANQGSEA. This CDR3 reads CSVVQTATNYGYTF. The CDR3 bases are TGCAGCGTTGTTCAGACAGCAACTAACTATGGCTACACCTTC.

The rearrangement joins TRBV19 to TRBJ2-7; no clear D gene. The V end lost 4 bases, the J end lost 2 bases, and 9 bases lay between the germline ends. The CDR3 covers 13 residues. Per germline, CDR1 LNHDA and CDR2 SQIVND (reference sequence). The CDR3 protein is CASSRKITYEQYF. In DNA form, the CDR3 reads TGTGCCAGTAGTAGAAAGATTACCTACGAGCAGTACTTC.

The chain recombines TRBV7-2 with TRBJ1-5; no firm D call. With 6 bases removed from V and 9 bases from J, the gap between germline ends came to 15 bases. CDR1 is SGHTA, CDR2 FQGNSA, per germline. The CDR3 covers 13 residues. The CDR3 spells CASSAVGGRPQHF. For the CDR3, the DNA is TGTGCCAGCAGTGCGGTTGGAGGTCGGCCCCAGCATTTT.

The chain recombines TRBV11-2 with TRBJ2-2, with 10 nucleotides matching TRBD1. There are 12 residues in the CDR3. The V segment lost 1 base and the J segment 13 bases; nucleotides outside the gene matches: 0. CDR1 is SGHAT, CDR2 FQNNGV, per germline. The CDR3 loop reads CASSLGDRGLFF. In DNA, the CDR3 is TGTGCCAGCAGCTTAGGGGACAGGGGGCTGTTTTTT.

This clone was seen only once. The V call is TRBV9, the J call TRBJ2-5; D ambiguous. The CDR3 totals 13 residues. CDR1 and CDR2 (germline): SGDLS, YYNGEE. Trimming cost V 3 bases and J 2 bases, with 8 bases left between them. CDR3 nucleotide sequence: TGTGCCAGCAGCGGGAGCGCGCAAGAGACCCAGTACTTC. Its protein is CASSGSAQETQYF.

This chain links TRBV2 with TRBJ1-5, with D perhaps TRBD1 (6 bases). This CDR3 contains 19 residues. Germline V CDR1 and CDR2: SNHLY, FYNNEI. With 0 bases removed from V and 0 bases from J, the gap between germline ends came to 18 bases. The CDR3 region has the DNA TGTGCCAGCAGTGAAGCTCCGACAGGATGGTACAATAGCAATCAGCCCCAGCATTTT. Translating it yields CASSEAPTGWYNSNQPQHF.

The CDR3 is CASSQDFPQPQHF. DNA for the CDR3: TGCGCCAGCAGCCAAGATTTCCCTCAGCCCCAGCATTTT. This rearrangement joins TRBV4-1 to TRBJ1-5, with D hard to call. This CDR3 has 13 amino acids. V was cut by 0 bases and J by 6 bases, with 6 bases left in between. The germline V gene encodes CDR1 MGHRA and CDR2 YSYEKL.

Points on this clone: In the same sample, other DNA sequences code for this CDR3. The gene calls are TRBV6-1 and TRBJ2-7; no reliable D call. Trimming stripped 6 bases from V and 1 base from J, with 4 bases between. Germline CDR1 MNHNS, CDR2 SASEGT. The CDR3 is 11 amino acids. The CDR3 DNA is TGTGCCAGCAGCGAGTCCTACGAGCAGTACTTC. It encodes CASSESYEQYF.

V is TRBV18 and J is TRBJ2-5, with D uncertain. The CDR3 covers 14 residues. Trimming took 2 bases from V and 0 from J, leaving 7 bases between them. Germline V gene lookup returns CDR1 KGHSH and CDR2 LQKENI. The CDR3 is CASSPGVYQETQYF. The CDR3 region has the DNA TGTGCCAGCTCACCAGGGGTGTACCAAGAGACCCAGTACTTC.